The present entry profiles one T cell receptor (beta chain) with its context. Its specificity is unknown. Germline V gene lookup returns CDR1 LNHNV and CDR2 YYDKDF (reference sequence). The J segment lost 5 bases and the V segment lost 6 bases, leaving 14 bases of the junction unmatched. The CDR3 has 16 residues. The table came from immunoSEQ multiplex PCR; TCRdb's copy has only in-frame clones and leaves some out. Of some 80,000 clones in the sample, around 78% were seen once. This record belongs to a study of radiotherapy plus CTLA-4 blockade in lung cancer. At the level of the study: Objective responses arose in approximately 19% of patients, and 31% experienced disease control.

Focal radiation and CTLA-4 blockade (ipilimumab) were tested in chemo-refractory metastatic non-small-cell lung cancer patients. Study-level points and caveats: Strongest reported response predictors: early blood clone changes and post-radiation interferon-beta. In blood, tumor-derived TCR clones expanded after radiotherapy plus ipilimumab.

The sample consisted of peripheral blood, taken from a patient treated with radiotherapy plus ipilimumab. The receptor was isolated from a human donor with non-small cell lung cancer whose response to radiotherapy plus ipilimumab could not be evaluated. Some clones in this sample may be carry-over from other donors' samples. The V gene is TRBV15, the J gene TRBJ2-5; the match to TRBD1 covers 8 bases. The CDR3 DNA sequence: TGTGCCACCAGAAATTGGGGGGACAGGTCAGGGGAGACCCAGTACTTC. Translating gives CATRNWGDRSGETQYF.